Listed below are T cell receptor beta chains from one sample, sequenced in a study of blood T cell repertoires in COVID-19. Produced via immunoSEQ multiplex PCR; TCRdb's table is partial and in-frame only. The repertoire has 200,000 to 250,000 clones, 88% of them found once; the top ten carry around 1.5%. Sequenced input: peripheral blood. These TCRs come from an older man with acute or convalescent COVID-19. CDR3s include the opening cysteine and the closing phenylalanine or tryptophan. A D gene is named only where the DNA matches it firmly. Size is stated for part of the rows, as once, few or many counts, or as a class when the clone is expanded.

J gene: TRBJ2-2; CDR3 length: 15; D gene: -; clone size: -; V gene: TRBV7-2; CDR3 DNA: TGTGCCAGCAGCCCAAGTGTAGGGGCGCCCGGGGAGCTGTTTTTT; CDR3 protein: CASSPSVGAPGELFF
J gene: TRBJ2-1; CDR3 length: 16; D gene: TRBD1; clone size: -; V gene: TRBV4-2; CDR3 DNA: TGTGCCAGCAGCCGACTGGACAGGGGCCGCTACAATGAGCAGTTCTTC; CDR3 protein: CASSRLDRGRYNEQFF
J gene: TRBJ1-5; CDR3 length: 14; D gene: -; clone size: few; V gene: TRBV6-2/TRBV6-3; CDR3 DNA: TGTGCCAGCAGTTATATAAGAGACAATCAGCCCCAGCATTTT; CDR3 protein: CASSYIRDNQPQHF
J gene: TRBJ2-5; CDR3 length: 17; D gene: -; clone size: -; V gene: TRBV15; CDR3 DNA: TGTGCCACCAGCAGTCGACGTAGGAATCTAGCCGGAGAGACCCAGTACTTC; CDR3 protein: CATSSRRRNLAGETQYF
J gene: TRBJ2-7; CDR3 length: 14; D gene: TRBD2; clone size: -; V gene: TRBV3-1/TRBV3-2; CDR3 DNA: TGTGCCAGCAGGAGAGCGGGACTAGCTTCTTTGCAGTACTTC; CDR3 protein: CASRRAGLASLQYF
J gene: TRBJ1-4; CDR3 length: 14; D gene: TRBD1; clone size: once; V gene: TRBV28; CDR3 DNA: TGTGCCAGCGGCACCGGGACAGCAAATGAAAAACTGTTTTTT; CDR3 protein: CASGTGTANEKLFF
J gene: TRBJ2-1; CDR3 length: 11; D gene: TRBD2; clone size: -; V gene: TRBV19; CDR3 DNA: TGTGCCAGTAGTATGCGGGGGGTGCAGTTCTTC; CDR3 protein: CASSMRGVQFF
J gene: TRBJ2-3; CDR3 length: 16; D gene: TRBD2; clone size: -; V gene: TRBV7-2; CDR3 DNA: TGTGCCAGCCGACGACTAGCGGGAGGGCCTGCAGATACGCAGTATTTT; CDR3 protein: CASRRLAGGPADTQYF
J gene: TRBJ2-1; CDR3 length: 18; D gene: TRBD2; clone size: few; V gene: TRBV4-2; CDR3 DNA: TGTGCCAGCAGCCGGGAAGGGGAGGGCCTATTAGGGTACAATGAGCAGTTCTTC; CDR3 protein: CASSREGEGLLGYNEQFF
J gene: TRBJ2-2; CDR3 length: 16; D gene: TRBD1; clone size: -; V gene: TRBV4-2; CDR3 DNA: TGTGCCAGCAGCCTCGCCGGGACAGTGAACACCGGGGAGCTGTTTTTT; CDR3 protein: CASSLAGTVNTGELFF
J gene: TRBJ1-5; CDR3 length: 14; D gene: -; clone size: -; V gene: TRBV27; CDR3 DNA: TGTGCCAGCAGTCTGGGACTGGGGGTAGGGGCCCAGCATTTT; CDR3 protein: CASSLGLGVGAQHF
J gene: TRBJ2-3; CDR3 length: 17; D gene: TRBD2; clone size: -; V gene: TRBV5-4; CDR3 DNA: TGTGCCAGCAGCCAGGGACTAGCGGGGGGGGGCACAGATACGCAGTATTTT; CDR3 protein: CASSQGLAGGGTDTQYF
J gene: TRBJ1-5; CDR3 length: 14; D gene: -; clone size: -; V gene: TRBV27; CDR3 DNA: TGTGCCAGCAGTTTAGAAAGGCTAGATCAGCCCCAGCATTTT; CDR3 protein: CASSLERLDQPQHF
J gene: TRBJ2-2; CDR3 length: 15; D gene: TRBD2; clone size: -; V gene: TRBV28; CDR3 DNA: TGTGCCAGCAGTTCGGGACTAGCGGGACCCGGGGAGCTGTTTTTT; CDR3 protein: CASSSGLAGPGELFF
J gene: TRBJ1-6; CDR3 length: 13; D gene: -; clone size: -; V gene: TRBV12-3/TRBV12-4; CDR3 DNA: TGTGCCAGCAAGAGCTCCTATAATTCACCCCTCCACTTT; CDR3 protein: CASKSSYNSPLHF
J gene: TRBJ1-1; CDR3 length: 13; D gene: -; clone size: -; V gene: TRBV3-1/TRBV3-2; CDR3 DNA: TGTGCCAGCAGACTGGGACAGAACACTGAAGCTTTCTTT; CDR3 protein: CASRLGQNTEAFF
J gene: TRBJ2-6; CDR3 length: 18; D gene: TRBD2; clone size: -; V gene: TRBV9; CDR3 DNA: TGTGCCAGCAGCTATAGCGGGAGGGGTCGCTCTGGGGCCAACGTCCTGACTTTC; CDR3 protein: CASSYSGRGRSGANVLTF
J gene: TRBJ1-1; CDR3 length: 14; D gene: -; clone size: -; V gene: TRBV5-1; CDR3 DNA: TGCGCCAGCAGCTTGCTACAGCTGAACACTGAAGCTTTCTTT; CDR3 protein: CASSLLQLNTEAFF
J gene: TRBJ2-3; CDR3 length: 15; D gene: TRBD2; clone size: -; V gene: TRBV5-1; CDR3 DNA: TGCGCCAGCAGCTTTCGGGGACTAGTTACAGATACGCAGTATTTT; CDR3 protein: CASSFRGLVTDTQYF
J gene: TRBJ2-7; CDR3 length: 14; D gene: -; clone size: -; V gene: TRBV7-2; CDR3 DNA: TGTGCCAGCAGCTTCACAGGTAGCTCCTACGAGCAGTACTTC; CDR3 protein: CASSFTGSSYEQYF
J gene: TRBJ2-7; CDR3 length: 19; D gene: TRBD2; clone size: -; V gene: TRBV13; CDR3 DNA: TGTGCCAGCAGCTTCTCTAGCGGGAGGGACCTGAAGGGCTCCTACGAGCAGTACTTC; CDR3 protein: CASSFSSGRDLKGSYEQYF
J gene: TRBJ1-1; CDR3 length: 12; D gene: -; clone size: -; V gene: TRBV7-9; CDR3 DNA: TGTGCCAGCAGCTTAGTACAGAATGAAGCTTTCTTT; CDR3 protein: CASSLVQNEAFF
J gene: TRBJ2-5; CDR3 length: 14; D gene: -; clone size: -; V gene: TRBV7-8; CDR3 DNA: TGTGCCAGCAGCTTAGTGGTAGTCCAAGAGACCCAGTACTTC; CDR3 protein: CASSLVVVQETQYF
J gene: TRBJ1-6; CDR3 length: 19; D gene: -; clone size: -; V gene: TRBV4-1; CDR3 DNA: TGCGCCAGCAGCCAAGAGGGGTCTCAGGGTGGCCTTCCTAATTCACCCCTCCACTTT; CDR3 protein: CASSQEGSQGGLPNSPLHF
J gene: TRBJ2-3; CDR3 length: 16; D gene: TRBD2; clone size: -; V gene: TRBV7-2; CDR3 DNA: TGTGCCAGCAGCCCCCGAAGCGGGGGGGACACAGATACGCAGTATTTT; CDR3 protein: CASSPRSGGDTDTQYF
J gene: TRBJ1-3; CDR3 length: 16; D gene: TRBD1; clone size: -; V gene: TRBV18; CDR3 DNA: TGTGCCAGCTCTAGGACAGGGGTCGACTCTGGAAACACCATATATTTT; CDR3 protein: CASSRTGVDSGNTIYF
J gene: TRBJ1-5; CDR3 length: 15; D gene: -; clone size: -; V gene: TRBV3-1/TRBV3-2; CDR3 DNA: TGTGCCAGCAGCCAAGTTTGGGGGGGAAATCAGCCCCAGCATTTT; CDR3 protein: CASSQVWGGNQPQHF
J gene: TRBJ2-7; CDR3 length: 14; D gene: -; clone size: -; V gene: TRBV7-6; CDR3 DNA: TGTGCCAGCAGCTTATTAGCGGATGGCTACGAGCAGTACTTC; CDR3 protein: CASSLLADGYEQYF
J gene: TRBJ1-2; CDR3 length: 14; D gene: -; clone size: once; V gene: TRBV10-2; CDR3 DNA: TGCGCCAGCAGTGAGTCGAGGAGGACTTATGGCTACACCTTC; CDR3 protein: CASSESRRTYGYTF
J gene: TRBJ1-1; CDR3 length: 15; D gene: TRBD1; clone size: -; V gene: TRBV5-1; CDR3 DNA: TGCGCCAGCAGCTCACGGACAGGGGCGGACACTGAAGCTTTCTTT; CDR3 protein: CASSSRTGADTEAFF
J gene: TRBJ2-5; CDR3 length: 14; D gene: -; clone size: -; V gene: TRBV19; CDR3 DNA: TGTGCCAGTAGTATGAGAGGGAGTGGAGAGACCCAGTACTTC; CDR3 protein: CASSMRGSGETQYF
J gene: TRBJ2-2; CDR3 length: 16; D gene: TRBD1; clone size: -; V gene: TRBV6-5; CDR3 DNA: TGTGCCAGCAGTTGGACAGGGGCTGGAAACACCGGGGAGCTGTTTTTT; CDR3 protein: CASSWTGAGNTGELFF
J gene: TRBJ2-2; CDR3 length: 15; D gene: -; clone size: -; V gene: TRBV4-3; CDR3 DNA: TGCGCCAGCAGCCAAGATTGGCGGGGAACCGGGGAGCTGTTTTTT; CDR3 protein: CASSQDWRGTGELFF
J gene: TRBJ1-6; CDR3 length: 14; D gene: -; clone size: -; V gene: TRBV18; CDR3 DNA: TGTGCCAGCTCACCCGGGCGGGGGAATTCACCCCTCCACTTT; CDR3 protein: CASSPGRGNSPLHF
J gene: TRBJ1-4; CDR3 length: 15; D gene: -; clone size: -; V gene: TRBV7-2; CDR3 DNA: TGTGCCAGCAGCTCTAATGGACTGGGGGGAGAAAAACTGTTTTTT; CDR3 protein: CASSSNGLGGEKLFF
J gene: TRBJ2-5; CDR3 length: 13; D gene: -; clone size: -; V gene: TRBV7-2; CDR3 DNA: TGTGCCAGCCTTAGCTTTGGAAGGGAGACCCAGTACTTC; CDR3 protein: CASLSFGRETQYF
J gene: TRBJ2-1; CDR3 length: 15; D gene: -; clone size: once; V gene: TRBV7-6; CDR3 DNA: TGTGCCAGCAGCCAACAAATCGGCATCCCGGGAGAGCAGTTCTTC; CDR3 protein: CASSQQIGIPGEQFF
J gene: TRBJ2-7; CDR3 length: 12; D gene: -; clone size: -; V gene: TRBV7-9; CDR3 DNA: TGTGCCAGCAGCTTAGGGGACAACGAGCAGTACTTC; CDR3 protein: CASSLGDNEQYF
J gene: TRBJ2-1; CDR3 length: 19; D gene: TRBD2; clone size: -; V gene: TRBV11-2; CDR3 DNA: TGTGCCAGCAGCTTAGGGACACTAGCGGGGGGTCAAAAGCACAATGAGCAGTTCTTC; CDR3 protein: CASSLGTLAGGQKHNEQFF
J gene: TRBJ1-1; CDR3 length: 14; D gene: -; clone size: -; V gene: TRBV5-4; CDR3 DNA: TGTGCCAGCAGCCTCCCAACAGCAAACACTGAAGCTTTCTTT; CDR3 protein: CASSLPTANTEAFF
J gene: TRBJ2-3; CDR3 length: 15; D gene: TRBD2; clone size: -; V gene: TRBV10-3; CDR3 DNA: TGTGCCATCGGGGCGGGGGGGAGCGTCACAGATACGCAGTATTTT; CDR3 protein: CAIGAGGSVTDTQYF
J gene: TRBJ1-2; CDR3 length: 13; D gene: -; clone size: -; V gene: TRBV11-1; CDR3 DNA: TGTGCCAGCAGCTTAGCTTTGGGGAGCCTTAACACCTTC; CDR3 protein: CASSLALGSLNTF
J gene: TRBJ2-1; CDR3 length: 14; D gene: -; clone size: -; V gene: TRBV19; CDR3 DNA: TGTGCCAGTAGTATGAGGGTAACCTACAATGAGCAGTTCTTC; CDR3 protein: CASSMRVTYNEQFF
J gene: TRBJ2-7; CDR3 length: 15; D gene: TRBD2; clone size: once; V gene: TRBV6-5; CDR3 DNA: TGTGCCAGCAGTTACAGGGCGGGAGTTCAGGACGAGCAGTACTTC; CDR3 protein: CASSYRAGVQDEQYF
J gene: TRBJ2-1; CDR3 length: 14; D gene: TRBD1; clone size: -; V gene: TRBV10-3; CDR3 DNA: TGTGCCATCAGTCTAGGACAGGGCCCCAATGAGCAGTTCTTC; CDR3 protein: CAISLGQGPNEQFF
J gene: TRBJ2-7; CDR3 length: 14; D gene: -; clone size: -; V gene: TRBV10-3; CDR3 DNA: TGTGCCATCAGCCCGGGAGACTCAGAGGACGAGCAGTACTTC; CDR3 protein: CAISPGDSEDEQYF
J gene: TRBJ2-5; CDR3 length: 14; D gene: -; clone size: -; V gene: TRBV5-1; CDR3 DNA: TGCGCCAGCAGCTTCGCGGGACCTCAAGAGACCCAGTACTTC; CDR3 protein: CASSFAGPQETQYF
J gene: TRBJ2-2; CDR3 length: 15; D gene: TRBD1; clone size: -; V gene: TRBV19; CDR3 DNA: TGTGCCAGTAGTCTGGGACAGGGTAGCACCGGGGAGCTGTTTTTT; CDR3 protein: CASSLGQGSTGELFF
J gene: TRBJ2-5; CDR3 length: 15; D gene: -; clone size: once; V gene: TRBV7-2; CDR3 DNA: TGTGCCAGCAGACCCGCCAGACTCGTCAGAGAGACCCAGTACTTC; CDR3 protein: CASRPARLVRETQYF
J gene: TRBJ2-3; CDR3 length: 14; D gene: TRBD1; clone size: -; V gene: TRBV6-5; CDR3 DNA: TGTGCCAGCAGCTGGGACAGGTCGGCAGATACGCAGTATTTT; CDR3 protein: CASSWDRSADTQYF
J gene: TRBJ2-4; CDR3 length: 17; D gene: TRBD1; clone size: -; V gene: TRBV5-4; CDR3 DNA: TGTGCCAGCAGCTTGGCCGCAGGGGGCGCTGCCAAAAACATTCAGTACTTC; CDR3 protein: CASSLAAGGAAKNIQYF
J gene: TRBJ2-3; CDR3 length: 14; D gene: TRBD2; clone size: -; V gene: TRBV11-1; CDR3 DNA: TGTGCCAGCAGCCCCTCGGGGGGGACAGATACGCAGTATTTT; CDR3 protein: CASSPSGGTDTQYF